This section outlines one T cell receptor beta chain sequence together with its context. What it binds is unknown. Patients chosen for sequencing had shown CD8+CD57+ cell expansion by flow cytometry. The CDR3 loop spans 15 amino acids. Trimming took 5 bases from V and 5 from J, leaving 18 bases between them. The germline V gene encodes CDR1 LNHNV and CDR2 YYDKDF (reference sequence). The use of genomic DNA as template underpinned the TCR beta VDJ and CDR3 profiling. TCRdb re-derived calls from the reads in MiXCR, one entry per CDR3 protein. Among about 150,000 distinct CDR3 sequences listed, about 50% were seen once. The data derive from a study of CD8+CD57+ T cells in acquired aplastic anemia. Background on the study: DNA from sorted CD4+ and CD8+ cells averaged around 3.2 ug.

Study-wide points: Patients had around 30 CD8+ CDR3 sequences in common with controls (the shared set). Patients and controls were not found to differ significantly in CD8+ Simpson's diversity.

The chain links TRBV15 to TRBJ2-5; weak D call: TRBD1 (7 bases). The source material was sorted CD4+, CD8+, or CD8+CD57+ T cells (not recorded which) from PBMCs. This receptor was obtained from a human donor with aplastic anemia. CDR3 DNA sequence: TGTGCCACCAGCTCCCGCACAGGGGCGGGGGAGACCCAGTACTTC. Translated: CATSSRTGAGETQYF.